This T cell receptor (beta chain) was identified in a study of OX40 agonist ivuxolimab in advanced cancers. The length of the CDR3 is 16 residues. Germline V lookup: CDR1 MNHEY, CDR2 SMNVEV (reference sequence). Trimming removed 6 bases from V and 0 bases from J; junction bases left unmatched: 9. Study-level points and caveats: Normalized expansion of T-cell clones was also low for some nonresponders.

Using immunoSEQ multiplex PCR, the repertoire was profiled, and TCRdb retains in-frame clones only, with some absent. The table shows 35,000 to 40,000 clones, with around four fifths occurring only once. As for this clone: Its antigen is as yet unknown.

The chain carries TRBV27 and TRBJ2-3, with 7 bases lining up with TRBD2. The sequenced sample was CD4+ or CD8+ T cells sorted from blood, obtained in a trial of the OX40 agonist ivuxolimab. The sequence derives from an adult with an advanced solid tumor such as melanoma, head and neck, liver or kidney cancer. The CDR3 nucleotides read TGTGCCAGCAGCCCAAAGCGGGGATCTAGCACAGATACGCAGTATTTT. It is translated as CASSPKRGSSTDTQYF.